This T cell receptor (beta chain) was obtained from a study of human CD8 memory T cell subsets. The CDR3 spans 17 residues. Germline V gene data show CDR1 as SGDLS and CDR2 as YYNGEE. TPEX cells, early memory CD8+ T cells with exhausted-like traits, were CCR7+ PD-1+ TIGIT+. The study, taken as a whole, reports: Estimation with Chao1 suggested higher diversity among stem-like memory T cells relative to precursor exhausted T cells. Stem-like memory and precursor exhausted T cell populations exhibited comparably high diversity, in distinction to effector memory cells. There was only minimal overlap between the repertoires of stem-like memory and precursor exhausted T cells.

On this clonotype itself: What it recognizes is unknown.

Production of TCR beta libraries used UMI-labeled 5' RACE as the method. TCRdb reworked the 5' RACE reads into one entry per CDR3 protein, no DNA. The sample has 6,000 to 6,500 distinct CDR3 sequences; the top ten hold around 23%. The sequence was collected from a human donor in good health. The sample consisted of CD8+ T cells from PBMCs. The J gene is TRBJ2-5, the V gene TRBV9; TCRdb's assignment of TRBD2 cannot be checked, as there is no DNA. The CDR3 here is CASSETHGLASGETQYF.